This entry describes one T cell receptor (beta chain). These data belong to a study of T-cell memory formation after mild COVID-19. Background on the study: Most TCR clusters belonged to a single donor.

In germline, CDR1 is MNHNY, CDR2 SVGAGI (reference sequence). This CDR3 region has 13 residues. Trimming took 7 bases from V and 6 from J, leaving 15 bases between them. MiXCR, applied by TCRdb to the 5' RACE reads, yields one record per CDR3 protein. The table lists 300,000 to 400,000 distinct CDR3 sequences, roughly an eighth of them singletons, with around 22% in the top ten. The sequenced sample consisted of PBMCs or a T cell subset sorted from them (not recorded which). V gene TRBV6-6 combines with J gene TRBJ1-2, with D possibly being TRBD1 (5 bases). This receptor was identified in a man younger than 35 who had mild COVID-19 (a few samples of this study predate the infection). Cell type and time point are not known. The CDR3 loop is CASTSRRGDGYTF. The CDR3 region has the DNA TGTGCCAGCACCTCTCGGCGGGGGGATGGCTACACCTTC.